Listed below are T cell receptor beta chains from one sample, sequenced in a study of T cell responses to AZD1222 COVID-19 vaccine. Clones were read by immunoSEQ multiplex PCR, and TCRdb kept only the in-frame ones, dropping some. This table holds roughly 97,000 clones, roughly 90% found once. Specimen: peripheral blood, collected on day 0 of AZD1222 vaccination. Receptors originate from an adult in good health. Each CDR3 is given with its conserved first and last residue. Rows may omit the clone size; those that give it use once, few, many or a size class.

j_call: TRBJ2-2
clone_size: once
v_call: TRBV5-1
cdr3_aa: CASSVGQGDTGELFF

j_call: TRBJ1-2
clone_size: -
v_call: TRBV30
cdr3_aa: CAWSVVQGNSYTF

j_call: TRBJ1-4
clone_size: -
v_call: TRBV7-9
cdr3_aa: CASSSDRGWKLDEKLFF

j_call: TRBJ1-4
clone_size: once
v_call: TRBV6-5
cdr3_aa: CASSPGQTINEKLFF

j_call: TRBJ1-1
clone_size: -
v_call: TRBV9
cdr3_aa: CASRGSNTEAFF

j_call: TRBJ2-1
clone_size: -
v_call: TRBV5-1
cdr3_aa: CASSFAGGFSYNEQFF

j_call: TRBJ1-4
clone_size: -
v_call: TRBV19
cdr3_aa: CATDQTGLGEKLFF

j_call: TRBJ1-6
clone_size: -
v_call: TRBV14
cdr3_aa: CASSQFRGAYNSPLHF

j_call: TRBJ1-2
clone_size: -
v_call: TRBV5-5
cdr3_aa: CASSLGPGQRALGYTF

j_call: TRBJ2-1
clone_size: -
v_call: TRBV24-1
cdr3_aa: CATSDYRQGSYNEQFF

j_call: TRBJ2-2
clone_size: -
v_call: TRBV5-1
cdr3_aa: CASSPGVHTGELFF

j_call: TRBJ2-5
clone_size: once
v_call: TRBV29-1
cdr3_aa: CSVVNPGETQYF

j_call: TRBJ1-4
clone_size: -
v_call: TRBV5-1
cdr3_aa: CASSLAIGRGGEKLFF

j_call: TRBJ1-1
clone_size: -
v_call: TRBV30
cdr3_aa: CAWRGRGRTRQAEAFF

j_call: TRBJ2-5
clone_size: -
v_call: TRBV6-2/TRBV6-3
cdr3_aa: CASSSYGPPLTLETQYF

j_call: TRBJ1-2
clone_size: -
v_call: TRBV19
cdr3_aa: CASRDGGYGYTF

j_call: TRBJ2-1
clone_size: -
v_call: TRBV4-3
cdr3_aa: CASSQALAGGGSEQFF

j_call: TRBJ1-1
clone_size: -
v_call: TRBV18
cdr3_aa: CASSPPGTAGSGEAFF

j_call: TRBJ2-7
clone_size: -
v_call: TRBV19
cdr3_aa: CASSKDLRGWTEQYF

j_call: TRBJ2-1
clone_size: -
v_call: TRBV6-5
cdr3_aa: CASTQGTSGGGEQFF

j_call: TRBJ1-6
clone_size: -
v_call: TRBV5-1
cdr3_aa: CASSLEESSYNSPLHF

j_call: TRBJ2-3
clone_size: once
v_call: TRBV7-3
cdr3_aa: CASSLTGTPTDTQYF

j_call: TRBJ2-1
clone_size: -
v_call: TRBV11-3
cdr3_aa: CASSLVASGRAQNEQFF

j_call: TRBJ2-7
clone_size: -
v_call: TRBV11-2
cdr3_aa: CASSWGLNYEQYF

j_call: TRBJ1-2
clone_size: -
v_call: TRBV28
cdr3_aa: CAVRSGSTYGYTF

j_call: TRBJ1-4
clone_size: -
v_call: TRBV2
cdr3_aa: CASRAGTGLGKLFF

j_call: TRBJ1-5
clone_size: -
v_call: TRBV2
cdr3_aa: CASMGSPNQPQHF

j_call: TRBJ1-4
clone_size: -
v_call: TRBV5-1
cdr3_aa: CASSHGTGGEKLFF

j_call: TRBJ1-4
clone_size: -
v_call: TRBV4-1
cdr3_aa: CASSQVDGLLFF

j_call: TRBJ1-2
clone_size: -
v_call: TRBV5-1
cdr3_aa: CASSLAPGQGANYGYTF

j_call: TRBJ1-4
clone_size: few
v_call: TRBV2
cdr3_aa: CASNGQGALEKLFF

j_call: TRBJ1-2
clone_size: once
v_call: TRBV6-5
cdr3_aa: CASWGGALMGGYTF

j_call: TRBJ1-3
clone_size: -
v_call: TRBV11-3
cdr3_aa: CASAGGSGNTIYF

j_call: TRBJ2-7
clone_size: -
v_call: TRBV2
cdr3_aa: CASSEQGVLYEQYF

j_call: TRBJ2-5
clone_size: -
v_call: TRBV6-2/TRBV6-3
cdr3_aa: CAISRWTQETQYF

j_call: TRBJ1-1
clone_size: -
v_call: TRBV2
cdr3_aa: CASRATQPQNTEAFF

j_call: TRBJ2-2
clone_size: -
v_call: TRBV7-3
cdr3_aa: CASSSSGQLNTGELFF

j_call: TRBJ2-7
clone_size: -
v_call: TRBV30
cdr3_aa: CAWSSTGTVSYEQYF

j_call: TRBJ1-1
clone_size: -
v_call: TRBV19
cdr3_aa: CASSMGPMNTEAFF

j_call: TRBJ2-7
clone_size: few
v_call: TRBV20-1
cdr3_aa: CSARRDSEQYF

j_call: TRBJ1-5
clone_size: -
v_call: TRBV6-2/TRBV6-3
cdr3_aa: CASSMTGWTIQPQHF

j_call: TRBJ1-4
clone_size: -
v_call: TRBV14
cdr3_aa: CASSRTGIGGRSANEKLFF

j_call: TRBJ1-6
clone_size: -
v_call: TRBV7-2
cdr3_aa: CASSLADVSSYNSPLHF

j_call: TRBJ1-3
clone_size: -
v_call: TRBV3-1/TRBV3-2
cdr3_aa: CASSYEGRAGNTIYF

j_call: TRBJ2-7
clone_size: -
v_call: TRBV6-5
cdr3_aa: CASRDWTRAYEQYF

j_call: TRBJ1-4
clone_size: once
v_call: TRBV5-1
cdr3_aa: CASSLALTGSGEKLFF

j_call: TRBJ2-2
clone_size: -
v_call: TRBV5-8
cdr3_aa: CASSPLSGWNTGELFF

j_call: TRBJ2-5
clone_size: -
v_call: TRBV28
cdr3_aa: CASRDGPGGPTYF

j_call: TRBJ1-4
clone_size: -
v_call: TRBV19
cdr3_aa: CASSIRQGSTNEKLFF

j_call: TRBJ1-1
clone_size: once
v_call: TRBV18
cdr3_aa: CASSPRRGTEAFF

j_call: TRBJ2-1
clone_size: -
v_call: TRBV28
cdr3_aa: CASSRRPSGSFSEQFF

j_call: TRBJ2-7
clone_size: -
v_call: TRBV12-3/TRBV12-4
cdr3_aa: CASSVRGVEQYF

j_call: TRBJ1-1
clone_size: -
v_call: TRBV9
cdr3_aa: CASSVAGPGTEAFF